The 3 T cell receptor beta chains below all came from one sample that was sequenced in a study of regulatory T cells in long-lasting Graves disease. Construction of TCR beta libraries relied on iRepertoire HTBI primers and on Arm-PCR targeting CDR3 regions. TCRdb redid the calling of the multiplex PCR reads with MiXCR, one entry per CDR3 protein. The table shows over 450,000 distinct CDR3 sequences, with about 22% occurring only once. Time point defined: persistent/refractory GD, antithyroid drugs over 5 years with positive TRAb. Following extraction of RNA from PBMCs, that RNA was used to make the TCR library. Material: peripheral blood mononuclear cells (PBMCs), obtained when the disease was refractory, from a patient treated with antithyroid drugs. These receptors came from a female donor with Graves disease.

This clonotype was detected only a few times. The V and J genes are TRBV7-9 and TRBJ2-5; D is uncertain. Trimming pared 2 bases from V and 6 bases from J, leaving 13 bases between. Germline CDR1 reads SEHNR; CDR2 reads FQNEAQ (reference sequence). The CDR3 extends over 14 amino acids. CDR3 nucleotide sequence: TGTGCCAGCAGCTTAATGGGCTACCACCAGACCCAGTACTTC. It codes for CASSLMGYHQTQYF. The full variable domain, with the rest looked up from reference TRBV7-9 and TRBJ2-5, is DTGVSQNPRHKITKRGQNVTFRCDPISEHNRLYWYRQTLGQGPEFLTYFQNEAQLEKSRLLSDRFSAERPKGSFSTLEIQRTEQGDSAMYLCASSLMGYHQTQYFGPGTRLLVL.

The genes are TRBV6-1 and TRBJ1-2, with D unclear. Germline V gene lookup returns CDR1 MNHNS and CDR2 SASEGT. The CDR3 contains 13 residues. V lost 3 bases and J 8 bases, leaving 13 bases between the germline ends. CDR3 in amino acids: CASSESGKEGYTF. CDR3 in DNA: TGTGCCAGCAGTGAGTCAGGAAAGGAGGGCTACACCTTC.

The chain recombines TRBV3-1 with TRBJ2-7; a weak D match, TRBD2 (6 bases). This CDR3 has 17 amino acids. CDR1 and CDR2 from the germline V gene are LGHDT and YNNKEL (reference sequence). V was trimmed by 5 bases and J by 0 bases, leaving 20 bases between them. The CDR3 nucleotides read TGTGCCAGCAGCTTCAGCGGAGGGGCAACGGGCTCCTACGAGCAGTACTTC. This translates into CASSFSGGATGSYEQYF.